These 7 T cell receptor beta chains were sequenced from one sample in a study of low-dose radiotherapy and immunotherapy resistance in tumors. Specified time point: after trial treatment. Described treatment: LDRT plus nivolumab, ipilimumab, low-dose cyclophosphamide and aspirin (RACIN trial). First-strand cDNA used TRAV- and TRBV-specific primers, covering alpha and beta chains. A constant-region primer paired with the V-primer adapter amplified TCRs over about 19 PCR cycles. One entry per CDR3 protein, called by TCRdb with MiXCR from the reads. The top ten clones hold 10% to 15% of a sample with about 91,000 distinct CDR3 sequences, 20% to 25% of them seen once. The sequenced sample was PBMCs, obtained after low-dose radiotherapy plus immunotherapy. These receptors were collected from a female donor with ovarian cancer.

As for this clonotype: A single base is all that separates this from a far larger clone, so a read error is likely. The chain has TRBV6-2 or TRBV6-3 and TRBJ2-1, with a weak D call TRBD1 (5 bases). This CDR3 spans 17 amino acids. CDR1 is MNHEY, CDR2 SVGEGT, per germline. CDR3 bases: TGTGCCATCAGTGAGTCCGGGCGGTGGGGCCTTATTGATGAGCAGTTCTTC. Protein sequence: CAISESGRWGLIDEQFF.

This clonotype appeared many times. The chain employs TRBV5-4 and TRBJ2-3; D is ambiguous. This CDR3 has 12 residues. The germline V and J ends were trimmed by 4 bases and 2 bases, with 5 bases remaining between them. Germline V lookup: CDR1 SGHNT, CDR2 YYREEE (reference sequence). CDR3 sequence: CASSANTDTQYF. Written as DNA, the CDR3 is TGTGCCAGCAGCGCCAACACAGATACGCAGTATTTT.

As to this clonotype: The likely explanation is a read error, given a far larger clone one base away. J is TRBJ2-7 and V is TRBV6-1; TRBD1 matches 7 bases. The germline V gene encodes CDR1 MNHNS and CDR2 SASEGT. The CDR3 loop spans 14 amino acids. This chain's CDR3 is CARSGTAAPYEQYF. DNA for the CDR3: TGTGCCAGGAGTGGGACAGCCGCACCCTACGAGCAGTACTTC.

By proportion, this clonotype is medium-sized. J is TRBJ2-1 and V is TRBV10-3; the D is unclear. V was trimmed by 4 bases and J by 9 bases, leaving 7 bases between them. CDR3 length equals 11 residues. In germline, CDR1 is ENHRY, CDR2 SYGVKD. The CDR3 DNA is TGTGCCATCAGTGCTCTGGGTGAGCAGTTCTTC. It encodes CAISALGEQFF.

This clonotype occurred many times. V gene TRBV5-1 combines with J gene TRBJ2-1; TRBD1 might be the D (5 bases). This CDR3 has 15 amino acids. The V gene's germline CDR1 is SGHRS and CDR2 YFSETQ. Trimming removed 5 bases from V and 0 bases from J, with 12 bases in between. The DNA of the CDR3 is TGCGCCAGCAGATTACAGGTTCACTCCTACAATGAGCAGTTCTTC. The encoded protein is CASRLQVHSYNEQFF.

This clonotype has ten or more counts. The chain links TRBV27 to TRBJ2-1; D unresolved. Per the germline V gene, CDR1 is MNHEY and CDR2 is SMNVEV (reference sequence). This CDR3 spans 15 amino acids. V lost 2 bases to trimming and J lost 9 bases, with 17 bases between them. CDR3 bases: TGTGCCAGCAGTTTACTACCCACCCATAGTGCTGAGCAGTTCTTC. As protein: CASSLLPTHSAEQFF.

This clonotype was picked up many times. The chain combines TRBV5-1 with TRBJ2-7, with D perhaps TRBD1 (6 bases). CDR1 and CDR2 (germline): SGHRS, YFSETQ. V was cut by 6 bases and J by 3 bases, with 13 bases left in between. The CDR3 extends over 13 amino acids. The CDR3: CASNRDVGYEQYF. CDR3 nucleotide sequence: TGCGCCAGCAACAGGGACGTCGGCTACGAGCAGTACTTC.